What follows is one TCR beta chain and its context. Its antigen is not identified. CDR3 length equals 19 residues. The V gene lost 3 bases and the J gene lost 1 base, with 22 bases spanning the gap. Profiling relied on immunoSEQ multiplex PCR, and the TCRdb table lists in-frame clones only, not all of them. Among 50,000 to 65,000 clones listed, approximately 80% were seen once. The entry originates in a study of radiotherapy plus CTLA-4 blockade in lung cancer. Study observations and caveats: In blood, after radiotherapy plus ipilimumab, tumor-derived TCR clones expanded.

The sample consisted of peripheral blood, taken from a patient treated with radiotherapy plus ipilimumab. This chain joins TRBV23-1 and TRBJ1-3; D remains ambiguous. Being an ORF, TRBV23-1 has a function that is uncertain. The receptor was derived from a human donor with non-small cell lung cancer who had a complete response to radiotherapy plus ipilimumab. The CDR3 nucleotides are TGCGCCAGCAGTCATGGCATGACAAGTCTGAAGCTGTCTGGAAACACCATATATTTT. This sequence encodes CASSHGMTSLKLSGNTIYF.